Listed below are T cell receptor beta chains from one sample, sequenced in a study of blood T cell repertoires in COVID-19. The assay was immunoSEQ multiplex PCR, and TCRdb's table has in-frame clones only and misses some. Here the sample spans over 350,000 clones, about 88% being singletons. Sequenced material: PBMCs or T cells enriched from blood (not recorded which). These receptor sequences come from a woman aged 18-29 years who had recovered from COVID-19. The CDR3 runs from the conserved cysteine through the conserved F or W. Fields, in order: CDR3 protein, J gene, CDR3 length, V gene.

CDR3: CASSLGYRVPYNSPLHF
J: TRBJ1-6
length: 17
V: TRBV27

CDR3: CASSPIPPQRGDSYEQYF
J: TRBJ2-7
length: 18
V: TRBV7-6

CDR3: CASSRDRGVTEGYTF
J: TRBJ1-2
length: 15
V: TRBV19

CDR3: CASSSSGGDNNEQFF
J: TRBJ2-1
length: 15
V: TRBV7-3

CDR3: CASKSPGGSSYNEQFF
J: TRBJ2-1
length: 16
V: TRBV27

CDR3: CAYRPRDTFSPLHF
J: TRBJ1-6
length: 14
V: TRBV30

CDR3: CASSPTPAGGEETQYF
J: TRBJ2-5
length: 16
V: TRBV9

CDR3: CASSSILLDTQYF
J: TRBJ2-3
length: 13
V: TRBV28

CDR3: CASARDSGTQYF
J: TRBJ2-3
length: 12
V: TRBV5-4

CDR3: CASSASIGGNTEAFF
J: TRBJ1-1
length: 15
V: TRBV2

CDR3: CASSYGTLYSYEQYF
J: TRBJ2-7
length: 15
V: TRBV6-2/TRBV6-3

CDR3: CASSGGGLGEYEQYF
J: TRBJ2-7
length: 15
V: TRBV2

CDR3: CASSGQGDEQYF
J: TRBJ2-7
length: 12
V: TRBV18

CDR3: CASSPGGLNEKLFF
J: TRBJ1-4
length: 14
V: TRBV7-7

CDR3: CASSPRGDNYGYTF
J: TRBJ1-2
length: 14
V: TRBV18